This TCR beta chain was sequenced for a study of cytomegalovirus exposure and HLA in healthy donors. General study points: For presence/absence analyses, sequencing depth was assumed to be roughly uniform across donors.

PCR employed 60 Vbeta and 13 Jbeta primers. Profiling relied on immunoSEQ multiplex PCR, and the TCRdb table lists in-frame clones only, not all of them. The data hold 120,000 or so clones, with 81% observed a single time. The CDR3 loop spans 15 amino acids. The germline gives CDR1 SGHTA, CDR2 FQGNSA. V gave up 3 bases and J gave up 3 bases; unmatched junction bases: 6. Remarks on this clone: Its antigen is currently unknown.

The sample comprised PBMCs. The genes are TRBV7-2 and TRBJ1-2; 8 bases are shared with TRBD1. The TCR sequence derives from a man in his late teens or twenties in good health and CMV-seronegative. The CDR3 coding sequence is TGTGCCAGCAGCTTTTCAGGGGGCAGGGACTATGGCTACACCTTC. It codes for CASSFSGGRDYGYTF.